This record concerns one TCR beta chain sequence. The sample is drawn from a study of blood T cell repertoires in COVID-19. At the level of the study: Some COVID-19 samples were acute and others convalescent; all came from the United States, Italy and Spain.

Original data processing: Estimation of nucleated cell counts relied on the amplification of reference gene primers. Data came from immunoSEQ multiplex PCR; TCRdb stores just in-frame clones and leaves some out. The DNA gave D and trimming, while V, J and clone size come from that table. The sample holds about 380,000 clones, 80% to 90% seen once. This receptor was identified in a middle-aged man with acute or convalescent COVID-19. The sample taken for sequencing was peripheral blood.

As DNA, the CDR3 is TGTGCCAGCAGTTTATGGCTGGGCCCCTACGAGCAGTACTTC. Its protein is CASSLWLGPYEQYF. The chain employs TRBV27 and TRBJ2-7; no reliable D call. Germline CDR1 and CDR2: MNHEY and SMNVEV (reference sequence). Trimming pared 1 base from V and 2 bases from J, leaving 9 bases between. The CDR3 loop spans 14 amino acids.